The rows below give T cell receptor beta chains drawn from one sample of a study of shared clonotypes between healthy human individuals. Sequenced by immunoSEQ multiplex PCR; TCRdb stores in-frame clones only, minus some. The sample has some 650,000 clones; around 97% are singletons. Input material: naive CD4+ T cells sorted from blood. The source of these receptors is a woman in her twenties or thirties in good health. Both conserved end residues are part of each CDR3. The D gene is left open where the match is weak.

CDR3nt: TGTGCCAGCTCACCTGCCGAGTTCAATCAGCCCCAGCATTTT
CDR3aa: CASSPAEFNQPQHF
d_gene: NA
j_gene: TRBJ1-5
v_gene: TRBV18

CDR3nt: TGTGCCAGCAGCTCGACAGGGGTCTCCTACGAGCAGTACTTC
CDR3aa: CASSSTGVSYEQYF
d_gene: TRBD1
j_gene: TRBJ2-7
v_gene: TRBV14

CDR3nt: TGTGCCAGCAGCGATAAGGCGGGAGAAAGCTCCTACGAGCAGTACTTC
CDR3aa: CASSDKAGESSYEQYF
d_gene: TRBD2
j_gene: TRBJ2-7
v_gene: TRBV7-9

CDR3nt: TGCGCCAGCAGCCAAACGACAGTTTCCCACGAGCAGTACTTC
CDR3aa: CASSQTTVSHEQYF
d_gene: NA
j_gene: TRBJ2-7
v_gene: TRBV4-1

CDR3nt: TGTGCCAGCAGTGAACAGAGGAACACCGGGGAGCTGTTTTTT
CDR3aa: CASSEQRNTGELFF
d_gene: NA
j_gene: TRBJ2-2
v_gene: TRBV28

CDR3nt: TGTGCCAGCAGCGGGCAGACAGGGCAGAATGAAAAACTGTTTTTT
CDR3aa: CASSGQTGQNEKLFF
d_gene: TRBD1
j_gene: TRBJ1-4
v_gene: TRBV2

CDR3nt: TGTGCCAGCAGCGTGGGCAGGAGCTCCTACAATGAGCAGTTCTTC
CDR3aa: CASSVGRSSYNEQFF
d_gene: NA
j_gene: TRBJ2-1
v_gene: TRBV9

CDR3nt: TGTGCCAGTAGTATAGATCTTGCGACTAGCGGGCTCACAGATACGCAGTATTTT
CDR3aa: CASSIDLATSGLTDTQYF
d_gene: TRBD2
j_gene: TRBJ2-3
v_gene: TRBV19

CDR3nt: TGTGCCTGGAGTGTACAGCGTCTCTACGAGCAGTACTTC
CDR3aa: CAWSVQRLYEQYF
d_gene: NA
j_gene: TRBJ2-7
v_gene: TRBV30

CDR3nt: TGTGCCACCGACTGGGAGCAGTACTTC
CDR3aa: CATDWEQYF
d_gene: NA
j_gene: TRBJ2-7
v_gene: TRBV15